Presented here are 32 T cell receptor beta chains from one specimen sequenced in a study of quantifying T cell responses using KT2 cells (dated by TCRdb to 2016 to 2017). Broadly, across the study: RNA was DNase-treated and reverse transcribed with TCR alpha and beta constant-region primers, mostly using SuperScript III.

To prepare the library, UMI-ligation and nested PCR was applied. Data came from an Illumina MiSeq. T4 RNA ligase 1 was used to ligate a single-stranded oligonucleotide containing the Illumina SP2 sequence and a UMI to the 3' end of the cDNA. PCR1 consisted of 4 to 5 cycles (98 degrees C 15 s, 69 degrees C 30 s, 72 degrees C 40 s), and for the beta primer an equimolar mix of RC1.1 and RC1.2 was used to cover TRBC1 and TRBC2. TCRdb reanalyzed the raw reads on its own, using fastp at Q25 for trimming and MiXCR for clone calling, and kept in-frame beta chains. Entries that share a CDR3 protein sequence are merged under the most common genes and DNA. Across this sample there are some 50,000 distinct CDR3 sequences, with approximately 10% seen only once. The top ten clones comprise 10% of the sample. The sequenced sample consisted of PBMCs spiked with cells of the T cell clone KT2. These receptors were taken from a human donor.

This clonotype was counted many times. The J gene is TRBJ2-3, the V gene TRBV12-3 or TRBV12-4, with D possibly matching TRBD2 (5 bases). The CDR3 has 15 residues. The V and J ends lost 1 base and 6 bases respectively, with 14 bases between them. In DNA form, the CDR3 reads TGTGCCAGCAGTTTAGGTGCGAGCGGTTCCGATACGCAGTATTTT. This translates into CASSLGASGSDTQYF.

The chain couples TRBV6-6 to TRBJ2-3, with D unclear. V was cut by 10 bases and J by 2 bases, with 10 bases left in between. The CDR3 has 12 amino acids. Germline values: CDR1 MNHNY, CDR2 SVGAGI (reference sequence). The CDR3 loop reads CAIAQDTDTQYF. CDR3 nucleotide sequence: TGTGCCATCGCCCAAGACACAGATACGCAGTATTTT.

This clonotype was seen repeatedly, ten times or more. V usage is TRBV20-1 and J usage is TRBJ2-5; 15 positions agree with TRBD2. V lost 5 bases and J lost 0; bases outside the gene matches: 10. CDR1 and CDR2 from the germline V gene are DFQATT and SNEGSKA (reference sequence). The CDR3 is 18 residues long. CDR3 DNA: TGCAGTGCTCCCCCCGGACTAGCGGGAGGGGGGTACCAAGAGACCCAGTACTTC. Translated, it gives CSAPPGLAGGGYQETQYF.

This clonotype appeared many times. The chain uses TRBV6-4 and TRBJ2-1, with TRBD2 identical over 9 bases. The CDR3 spans 17 residues. Losses at the gene ends were 0 bases for V and 3 bases for J; bases not matched to a gene: 6. Germline V gene data show CDR1 as MRHNA and CDR2 as SNTAGT. The CDR3 reads CASSDSTASGNYNEQFF. DNA of the CDR3: TGTGCCAGCAGTGACTCCACAGCTAGCGGGAACTACAATGAGCAGTTCTTC.

This clonotype has a handful of counts. The chain uses TRBV30 and TRBJ2-1; 8 nucleotides agree with TRBD2. CDR3 length: 13 amino acids. Germline CDR1 and CDR2: GTSNPN and SVGIG (reference sequence). V lost 1 base, J lost 7 bases, and 3 bases stayed unmatched. The chain's CDR3 is CAWSAGGPNEQFF. In nucleotides, the CDR3 is TGTGCCTGGAGTGCGGGAGGGCCTAATGAGCAGTTCTTC.

This clonotype was recorded at least ten times. This chain uses TRBV4-3 with TRBJ2-2, with 8 bases identical to TRBD1. The CDR3 is 15 amino acids. Germline assignment: CDR1 LGHNA and CDR2 YSLEER. The junction had 8 bases not matched to a gene; V was cut back by 8 bases and J by 3 bases. The CDR3, as DNA: TGCGCCAGCGGACAGGGCCCGTCGGACACCGGGGAGCTGTTTTTT. Encoded protein: CASGQGPSDTGELFF.

The sample holds a few counts of this clonotype. The chain links TRBV4-1 to TRBJ2-1; D gene ambiguous. The V end was cut by 4 bases, the J end by 5 bases, with 21 bases between. The CDR3 loop spans 17 amino acids. In germline, CDR1 is MGHRA, CDR2 YSYEKL. CDR3 protein: CASSPRRIGKPDNEQFF. CDR3 coding DNA: TGCGCCAGCAGCCCAAGAAGGATTGGAAAACCTGACAATGAGCAGTTCTTC.

This rearrangement joins TRBV20-1 to TRBJ1-6; 8 nucleotides align to TRBD1. J lost 6 bases, V lost 0 bases, and 4 bases had no gene match. Germline V gene lookup returns CDR1 DFQATT and CDR2 SNEGSKA (reference sequence). The CDR3 consists of 15 residues. The CDR3, as DNA: TGCAGTGCTAGAGACATCGACAGGGGTAATTCACCCCTCCACTTT. This sequence encodes CSARDIDRGNSPLHF.

The table lists this clonotype with a few counts. V is TRBV6-1 and J is TRBJ1-1, with a weak D call TRBD1 (5 bases). This CDR3 has 14 residues. The V end was cut by 8 bases, the J end by 11 bases, with 24 bases between. CDR1 and CDR2 from the germline V gene are MNHNS and SASEGT. CDR3 residues: CASFQGIYSSEAFF. DNA for the CDR3: TGTGCCAGCTTCCAGGGAATCTACTCCTCGGAGGCTTTCTTT.

This chain joins TRBV20-1 and TRBJ1-4; D not certain. The V gene's germline CDR1 is DFQATT and CDR2 SNEGSKA (reference sequence). The V end was cut by 2 bases, the J end by 7 bases, with 8 bases between. CDR3 length: 12 residues. CDR3 residues: CSARLSVEKLFF. DNA of the CDR3: TGCAGTGCTAGATTGTCAGTTGAAAAACTGTTTTTT.

The sample holds many counts of this clonotype. This sequence joins TRBV29-1 and TRBJ2-1; possible D gene TRBD1, 6 bases. The germline V gene encodes CDR1 SQVTM and CDR2 ANQGSEA. The CDR3 is 13 residues long. The V end was cut by 5 bases, the J end by 5 bases, with 13 bases between. The CDR3, as DNA: TGCAGCGTTTCTCCGGGACAACACAATGAGCAGTTCTTC. Its translation: CSVSPGQHNEQFF.

This clonotype was seen only a few times. The chain employs TRBV6-6 and TRBJ1-5; D is possibly TRBD1 (5 bases). There are 12 residues in the CDR3. The V end was cut by 2 bases, the J end by 6 bases, with 5 bases between. Per germline, CDR1 MNHNY and CDR2 SVGAGI (reference sequence). CDR3 in amino acids: CASSYGGQPQHF. The CDR3 DNA sequence: TGTGCCAGCAGTTACGGGGGTCAGCCCCAGCATTTT.

This clonotype was recorded a few times. V and J are TRBV7-2 and TRBJ1-5; 10 bases align to TRBD1. This CDR3 region has 15 residues. With V trimmed by 3 bases and J by 9 bases, 8 bases remained unmatched. Per germline, CDR1 SGHTA and CDR2 FQGNSA. The CDR3 is CASSFRTGGFTPQHF. CDR3 sequence (DNA): TGTGCCAGCAGCTTCCGGACAGGGGGGTTCACGCCCCAGCATTTT.

The rearrangement links TRBV29-1 to TRBJ1-4; no firm D call. CDR3 length: 13 residues. Trimming removed 6 bases at V and 4 bases at J, with 12 bases between. Germline-derived CDR1 and CDR2 are SQVTM and ANQGSEA. CDR3 in DNA: TGCAGCGTAGAGGAGCGTATTAATGAAAAACTGTTTTTT. This sequence encodes CSVEERINEKLFF.

This clonotype was seen ten or more times. V gene TRBV7-3 combines with J gene TRBJ2-1; TRBD2 might be the D (6 bases). Germline-derived CDR1 and CDR2 are SGHTA and FQGTGA. This CDR3 contains 15 residues. Trimming removed 1 base from V and 4 bases from J, with 11 bases in between. The CDR3: CASSLKASGYNEQFF. The CDR3 DNA sequence: TGTGCCAGCAGCTTAAAGGCGAGCGGGTACAATGAGCAGTTCTTC.

The J gene is TRBJ2-3, the V gene TRBV7-8; TRBD2 matches at 12 bases. CDR3 size: 16 residues. CDR1 is SGHVS and CDR2 is FQNEAQ in the germline V gene. V lost 3 bases to trimming and J lost 2 bases; unmatched junction nucleotides: 3. The CDR3 here is CASSLRLAGVTDTQYF. CDR3 nucleotide sequence: TGTGCCAGCAGCTTGCGACTAGCGGGGGTCACAGATACGCAGTATTTT.

The chain links TRBV29-1 to TRBJ2-1; D remains ambiguous. Per germline, CDR1 SQVTM and CDR2 ANQGSEA. This CDR3 is 13 amino acids long. V lost 5 bases and J lost 4, with 12 bases in between. The CDR3 region has the DNA TGCAGCGTTCCGATTAAGACATACAATGAGCAGTTCTTC. As protein: CSVPIKTYNEQFF.

The rearrangement links TRBV2 to TRBJ2-7; TRBD2 matches 7 bases. In germline, CDR1 is SNHLY, CDR2 FYNNEI. The length of the CDR3 is 14 residues. V shed 3 bases, J shed 2 bases, and the junction held 4 bases outside the gene matches. CDR3: CASSEAGVTYEQYF. The CDR3 coding sequence is TGTGCCAGCAGTGAGGCGGGAGTCACCTACGAGCAGTACTTC.

The chain has TRBV11-2 and TRBJ2-1; D ambiguous. Deletions cut 4 bases from V and 5 bases from J, with 6 bases between. This CDR3 is 12 amino acids long. CDR1 SGHAT and CDR2 FQNNGV come from the germline V gene. The CDR3 bases are TGTGCCAGCAGCTCCTACAACAATGAGCAGTTCTTC. Translating gives CASSSYNNEQFF.

In its sample, this clonotype was seen a few times. The rearrangement joins TRBV4-1 to TRBJ1-1; 9 positions match TRBD1. Germline CDR1 is MGHRA and CDR2 is YSYEKL. This CDR3 comprises 15 residues. V trimming: 3 bases; J trimming: 3 bases; junction bases outside the gene matches: 5. DNA of the CDR3: TGCGCCAGCAGCCATCGACAGGGGGGGGACACTGAAGCTTTCTTT. Encoded protein: CASSHRQGGDTEAFF.

Only a few counts were recorded for this clonotype. This chain links TRBV12-3 or TRBV12-4 with TRBJ2-1; D gene ambiguous. V dropped 1 base and J dropped 5 bases, with 12 bases sitting between them. The CDR3 is made up of 15 amino acids. CDR3 nucleotide sequence: TGTGCCAGCAGTTTAGACATCTACAACCACAATGAGCAGTTCTTC. Protein product: CASSLDIYNHNEQFF.

The table lists this clonotype with many counts. An end of the junction differs from the germline gene, which may be a read error. The V gene is TRBV6-2 or TRBV6-3, the J gene TRBJ2-2; 10 nucleotides align to TRBD1. From germline, CDR1 is MNHEY and CDR2 SVGEGT. CDR3 length equals 13 residues. CDR3 coding DNA: TGTGCCAGCGGGACAGGGGACCCCGGCGAGCTGTTTTTT. Its translation is CASGTGDPGELFF.

This clonotype has just a few counts. The rearrangement links TRBV20-1 to TRBJ2-7; 7 nucleotides agree with TRBD2. With 7 bases clipped from V and 2 bases from J, the junction kept 5 bases outside the gene matches. Germline V gene data show CDR1 as DFQATT and CDR2 as SNEGSKA (reference sequence). The CDR3 spans 12 residues. CDR3 DNA: TGCAGTGGGAGCGGGGAAACCTACGAGCAGTACTTC. This encodes CSGSGETYEQYF.

The chain has TRBV28 and TRBJ2-4; maybe TRBD2 (6 bases). The CDR3 extends over 16 amino acids. Per the germline V gene, CDR1 is MDHEN and CDR2 is SYDVKM. V was pared by 2 bases and J by 0 bases, with 11 bases between. CDR3 protein: CASSLPGVGAKNIQYF. CDR3 nucleotides: TGTGCCAGCAGTTTACCGGGGGTTGGAGCCAAAAACATTCAGTACTTC.

This clonotype was recorded at least ten times. This chain uses TRBV15 with TRBJ2-4; D possibly corresponds to TRBD2 (5 bases). This CDR3 contains 12 residues. Trimming stripped 5 bases from V and 4 bases from J, with 6 bases between. CDR1 and CDR2 (germline): LNHNV, YYDKDF (reference sequence). CDR3 sequence (DNA): TGTGCCACCAGCGGACTTAAAAACATTCAGTACTTC. Its protein product is CATSGLKNIQYF.

This clonotype came up a few times. The chain uses TRBV9 and TRBJ2-3; TRBD2 matches at 8 bases. Germline V lookup: CDR1 SGDLS, CDR2 YYNGEE. The CDR3 is 19 amino acids. Unmatched junction bases numbered 20, after V lost 4 bases and J lost 4 bases. The CDR3 loop reads CASSPRGLPAGEVSDTQYF. The CDR3 region has the DNA TGTGCCAGCAGCCCACGCGGCTTGCCAGCGGGAGAGGTTTCAGATACGCAGTATTTT.

This clonotype was counted many times. The V call is TRBV7-6, the J call TRBJ2-3; 10 bases match TRBD2. V trimming: 5 bases; J trimming: 1 base; junction bases outside the gene matches: 6. The CDR3 runs to 16 residues. Germline CDR1 and CDR2: SGHVS and FNYEAQ. CDR3 DNA: TGTGCCAGCAGCCACAGGCTAGCGGGGGGCACAGATACGCAGTATTTT. Translating gives CASSHRLAGGTDTQYF.

Many counts were recorded for this clonotype. The chain is built from TRBV20-1 and TRBJ2-7, with D perhaps assigned TRBD1 or TRBD2 (5 bases each). The V gene lost 2 bases and the J gene lost 2 bases, with 16 bases spanning the gap. Looked up from germline, CDR1 is DFQATT and CDR2 is SNEGSKA (reference sequence). This CDR3 is 15 amino acids long. The CDR3 loop reads CSARSPGRGTYEQYF. For the CDR3, the DNA is TGCAGTGCTAGATCCCCGGGCCGGGGCACCTACGAGCAGTACTTC.

This clonotype has more than one count but fewer than ten. The chain carries TRBV5-1 and TRBJ2-3, with 11 bases lining up with TRBD2. The CDR3 sequence is 16 residues long. CDR1 is SGHRS, CDR2 YFSETQ, per germline. V trimming: 4 bases; J trimming: 7 bases; junction bases outside the gene matches: 11. The CDR3 sequence: CASSPPPSGGPHTQYF. In DNA, the CDR3 is TGCGCCAGCAGCCCCCCTCCTAGCGGGGGGCCCCATACGCAGTATTTT.

A note on this clonotype: Germline and junction disagree at one end, which may indicate a read error. The rearrangement links TRBV2 to TRBJ2-1, with TRBD1 as a possible D gene (5 bases). The CDR3 sequence is 13 residues long. The germline V gene encodes CDR1 SNHLY and CDR2 FYNNEI. CDR3 DNA sequence: TGTGCCAGCACACCAAGGGGTTACAGTGAGCAGTTCTTC. Translated: CASTPRGYSEQFF. Full variable domain (remainder filled in from reference TRBV2 and TRBJ2-1): EPEVTQTPSHQVTQMGQEVILRCVPISNHLYFYWYRQILGQKVEFLVSFYNNEISEKSEIFDDQFSVERPDGSNFTLKIRSTKLEDSAMYFCASTPRGYSEQFFGPGTRLTVL.

The genes are TRBV7-8 and TRBJ2-2; TRBD1 or TRBD2 may be the D gene (6 bases each). The germline CDR1 and CDR2 sequences are SGHVS and FQNEAQ. Trimming cost V 8 bases and J 0 bases, with 13 bases left between them. The CDR3 consists of 15 residues. For the CDR3, the DNA is TGTGCCAGCGTCGGGGGCGGGGCGAACACCGGGGAGCTGTTTTTT. Protein sequence: CASVGGGANTGELFF.

This clonotype was observed at least ten times. The chain employs TRBV29-1 and TRBJ2-3; D tentatively reads TRBD1 or TRBD2 (5 bases each). V dropped 6 bases and J dropped 4 bases, with 17 bases sitting between them. The CDR3 has 14 amino acids. The V gene's germline CDR1 is SQVTM and CDR2 ANQGSEA. CDR3 residues: CSVPTAGRADTQYF. The CDR3 nucleotides are TGCAGCGTCCCGACGGCAGGGAGAGCAGATACGCAGTATTTT.